These 23 T cell receptor beta chains were sequenced from one sample in a study of STAT5B mutations in CD4+ large granular lymphocyte leukemia. The data were produced by immunoSEQ multiplex PCR, yet TCRdb's version contains in-frame clones alone and is incomplete. The sample gives 45,000 to 50,000 clones, roughly 80% of which show up once; approximately 0.4% is in the top ten. Sequencing used CD4+ T cells from blood buffy coats. The receptors shown here come from a human donor in good health.

In DNA, the CDR3 is TGTGCCAGCAGCTCGATACTCCGGGACAGGGCCAACGAGCAGTACTTC. It translates to CASSSILRDRANEQYF. The chain has TRBV7-8 and TRBJ2-7, with 9 bases that match TRBD1. V lost 4 bases and J lost 5; bases outside the gene matches: 12. There are 16 residues in the CDR3. Germline CDR1 SGHVS, CDR2 FQNEAQ.

The chain uses TRBV5-1 and TRBJ2-1; 16 nucleotides agree with TRBD2. Germline CDR1 and CDR2: SGHRS and YFSETQ. The CDR3 is made up of 17 amino acids. J gave up 4 bases and V 6 bases, and 7 bases lay outside the gene matches. CDR3 in amino acids: CASNVGTSGRAYNEQFF. The CDR3 DNA reads as TGCGCCAGCAATGTGGGGACTAGCGGGAGGGCGTACAATGAGCAGTTCTTC.

This clone was found once. This sequence joins TRBV9 and TRBJ1-2; no firm D call. Germline assignment: CDR1 SGDLS and CDR2 YYNGEE. The CDR3 runs 15 residues. V dropped 1 base and J dropped 4 bases, with 14 bases sitting between them. CDR3 DNA: TGTGCCAGCAGCGTACAGGCAAATGGAGGCTATGGCTACACCTTC. It translates to CASSVQANGGYGYTF.

This clone was found once. The rearrangement links TRBV7-7 to TRBJ2-5; 9 bases agree with TRBD2. The closer fit of TRBJ2-7 to the DNA end suggests the J call may be wrong. Germline assignment: CDR1 SSHAT and CDR2 FNYEAQ (reference sequence). This CDR3 spans 13 amino acids. CDR3 sequence: CASSRSGGREQYF. In DNA, the CDR3 is TGTGCCAGCAGTCGTAGCGGGGGCCGCGAGCAGTACTTC.

The chain carries TRBV19 and TRBJ1-1; the D gene is possibly TRBD1 (6 bases). The ends were cut back, 6 bases at V and 5 bases at J, with 16 bases in the middle. Germline V gives CDR1 LNHDA, CDR2 SQIVND (reference sequence). The length of the CDR3 is 14 residues. CDR3: CASRLRGRGTEAFF. Here the CDR3 DNA reads TGTGCCAGTAGACTGCGGGGGCGAGGAACTGAAGCTTTCTTT. Based on the CDR3 plus reference TRBV19 and TRBJ1-1, the full variable domain is DGGITQSPKYLFRKEGQNVTLSCEQNLNHDAMYWYRQDPGQGLRLIYYSQIVNDFQKGDIAEGYSVSREKKESFPLTVTSAQKNPTAFYLCASRLRGRGTEAFFGQGTRLTVV.

The rearrangement joins TRBV6-4 to TRBJ1-2; D is uncertain. CDR1 and CDR2 (germline): MRHNA, SNTAGT. V shed 2 bases and J shed 8 bases, with 9 bases lying between them. The CDR3 consists of 12 residues. The CDR3 loop reads CASSDRERGYTF. The CDR3 coding sequence is TGTGCCAGCAGTGACAGGGAAAGGGGCTACACCTTC.

The chain employs TRBV11-3 and TRBJ2-1; TRBD2 matches 10 bases. This CDR3 is built from 17 residues. Germline V gene data show CDR1 as SGHNT and CDR2 as YENEEA. V trimming: 5 bases; J trimming: 5 bases; junction bases outside the gene matches: 12. The CDR3 is CASSRHRPLAGNNEQFF. Here the CDR3 DNA reads TGTGCCAGCAGCCGCCACCGGCCACTAGCGGGAAACAATGAGCAGTTCTTC.

This chain connects TRBV5-6 to TRBJ2-3; unclear D gene. This CDR3 region has 14 residues. Trimming stripped 0 bases from V and 2 bases from J, with 7 bases between. Germline V gene lookup returns CDR1 SGHDT and CDR2 YYEEEE. The CDR3 DNA reads TGTGCCAGCAGCTTGGGGCGGATCACAGATACGCAGTATTTT. It yields the protein CASSLGRITDTQYF.

CDR3 bases: TGTGCCAGCAGTGGGGTACAGGGACGCGACGAAAAACTGTTTTTT. It yields the protein CASSGVQGRDEKLFF. The chain carries TRBV2 and TRBJ1-4; D may be TRBD1 (6 bases). V was clipped by 4 bases and J by 8 bases, with 17 bases between them. The CDR3 spans 15 residues. CDR1 is SNHLY, CDR2 FYNNEI, per germline. Variable domain in full (rest from reference TRBV2 and TRBJ1-4): EPEVTQTPSHQVTQMGQEVILRCVPISNHLYFYWYRQILGQKVEFLVSFYNNEISEKSEIFDDQFSVERPDGSNFTLKIRSTKLEDSAMYFCASSGVQGRDEKLFFGSGTQLSVL.

In DNA, the CDR3 is TGTGCCAGCAGTGAAGCCCTACAGGTGGCTGGCTACACCTTC. Translating gives CASSEALQVAGYTF. J is TRBJ1-2 and V is TRBV2; a weak D match, TRBD1 (5 bases). Germline V gene lookup returns CDR1 SNHLY and CDR2 FYNNEI. Deletions cut 0 bases from V and 7 bases from J, with 12 bases between. The CDR3 covers 14 residues.

The genes are TRBV6-6 and TRBJ2-2; D is ambiguous. The germline V and J ends were trimmed by 7 bases and 6 bases, with 15 bases remaining between them. This CDR3 contains 14 residues. Germline V gives CDR1 MNHNY, CDR2 SVGAGI (reference sequence). The CDR3 loop reads CASNLPDRAGELFF. CDR3 nucleotides: TGTGCCAGCAACTTACCCGACCGAGCCGGGGAGCTGTTTTTT.

The chain employs TRBV11-3 and TRBJ2-5, with 7 bases aligning to TRBD1. Trimming cost V 4 bases and J 3 bases; bases outside gene matches: 5. The CDR3 extends over 14 amino acids. Germline-derived CDR1 and CDR2 are SGHNT and YENEEA. CDR3 protein: CASSYGTAKETQYF. CDR3 in DNA: TGTGCCAGCAGCTACGGGACAGCCAAAGAGACCCAGTACTTC.

The chain links TRBV6-5 to TRBJ2-7; tentative D call: TRBD2 (7 bases). V was pared by 6 bases and J by 6 bases, with 21 bases between. The CDR3 contains 15 residues. Germline V gene lookup returns CDR1 MNHEY and CDR2 SVGAGI. DNA for the CDR3: TGTGCCAGCAGGACCCTTGGGGGGGCTGATCCCGAGCAGTACTTC. It is translated as CASRTLGGADPEQYF.

The CDR3 region has the DNA TGTGCCAGCAGCCCCCGGACTAGCGGAATCACAGATACGCAGTATTTT. Translating it yields CASSPRTSGITDTQYF. V usage is TRBV9 and J usage is TRBJ2-3; 10 bases match TRBD2. The CDR3 has 16 amino acids. V was pared by 4 bases and J by 2 bases, with 7 bases of the junction left unmatched. Looked up from germline, CDR1 is SGDLS and CDR2 is YYNGEE.

This clone was observed a handful of times. V is TRBV6-5 and J is TRBJ1-2; the D is unclear. Germline-derived CDR1 and CDR2 are MNHEY and SVGAGI. V lost 0 bases to trimming and J lost 3 bases, with 8 bases between them. The CDR3 is 14 amino acids. The CDR3 loop reads CASSYSVVDYGYTF. CDR3 bases: TGTGCCAGCAGTTACTCGGTTGTGGACTATGGCTACACCTTC.

This sequence joins TRBV11-2 and TRBJ1-5; no clear D gene. The V end lost 5 bases, the J end lost 2 bases, and 13 bases lay between the germline ends. There are 15 residues in the CDR3. CDR1 and CDR2 from the germline V gene are SGHAT and FQNNGV. Here the CDR3 reads CASSLGSARNQPQHF. The CDR3 DNA sequence: TGTGCCAGCAGCCTCGGATCTGCCCGCAATCAGCCCCAGCATTTT.

This chain links TRBV18 with TRBJ2-5; D unresolved. Trimming cost V 6 bases and J 1 base, with 12 bases left between them. Germline CDR1 and CDR2: KGHSH and LQKENI. This CDR3 has 14 residues. CDR3 sequence reads: CASSPIRAQETQYF. The CDR3 DNA reads TGTGCCAGCTCTCCGATACGTGCCCAAGAGACCCAGTACTTC.

The gene calls are TRBV11-3 and TRBJ1-1; D is perhaps TRBD1 (5 bases). Looked up from germline, CDR1 is SGHNT and CDR2 is YENEEA. With 5 bases removed from V and 4 bases from J, the gap between germline ends came to 20 bases. This CDR3 spans 16 amino acids. The CDR3 DNA is TGTGCCAGCAGCCTCTACGGTGGGTCCGGGGGCACTGAAGCTTTCTTT. Translation: CASSLYGGSGGTEAFF.

The CDR3 here is CASSVGGGGYEQYF. CDR3 DNA sequence: TGTGCCAGCAGCGTAGGGGGTGGGGGCTACGAGCAGTACTTC. The gene calls are TRBV9 and TRBJ2-7; D might be TRBD1 or TRBD2, each matching 5 bases. The CDR3 totals 14 residues. V lost 0 bases and J lost 3, with 10 bases in between. Germline CDR1 SGDLS, CDR2 YYNGEE.

The rearrangement links TRBV5-6 to TRBJ2-5, with D hard to call. This CDR3 region has 15 residues. Germline loops: CDR1 SGHDT, CDR2 YYEEEE. Trimming removed 0 bases at V and 3 bases at J, with 12 bases between. In DNA form, the CDR3 reads TGTGCCAGCAGCTTGGTTTCGCAGGTCGAAGAGACCCAGTACTTC. The encoded protein is CASSLVSQVEETQYF.

The chain has TRBV10-3 and TRBJ2-3; 8 bases line up with TRBD2. Trimming removed 4 bases from V and 5 bases from J; junction bases left unmatched: 8. Per germline, CDR1 ENHRY and CDR2 SYGVKD. CDR3 size: 15 residues. The CDR3 nucleotides are TGTGCCATCAGTGGCCTCGCGGGAGGTATAGATACGCAGTATTTT. It is translated as CAISGLAGGIDTQYF.

CDR3 in amino acids: CASSPGLAGKWVGAQYF. CDR3 bases: TGTGCCAGTAGTCCGGGACTAGCGGGAAAATGGGTCGGGGCCCAGTACTTC. The chain is built from TRBV19 and TRBJ2-5; 13 bases fit TRBD2. J lost 9 bases, V lost 5 bases, and 15 bases had no gene match. The CDR3 contains 17 residues. The germline CDR1 and CDR2 sequences are LNHDA and SQIVND (reference sequence). Full variable domain (missing parts from reference TRBV19 and TRBJ2-5): DGGITQSPKYLFRKEGQNVTLSCEQNLNHDAMYWYRQDPGQGLRLIYYSQIVNDFQKGDIAEGYSVSREKKESFPLTVTSAQKNPTAFYLCASSPGLAGKWVGAQYFGPGTRLLVL.

V and J are TRBV18 and TRBJ1-1; 8 nucleotides align to TRBD1. The length of the CDR3 is 14 residues. With V trimmed by 4 bases and J by 3 bases, 4 bases remained unmatched. Germline values: CDR1 KGHSH, CDR2 LQKENI. The CDR3: CASSQGTGDTEAFF. As DNA, the CDR3 is TGTGCCAGCTCACAAGGGACAGGTGACACTGAAGCTTTCTTT. Drawing the rest from reference TRBV18 and TRBJ1-1, the complete variable domain is NAGVMQNPRHLVRRRGQEARLRCSPMKGHSHVYWYRQLPEEGLKFMVYLQKENIIDESGMPKERFSAEFPKEGPSILRIQQVVRGDSAAYFCASSQGTGDTEAFFGQGTRLTVV.